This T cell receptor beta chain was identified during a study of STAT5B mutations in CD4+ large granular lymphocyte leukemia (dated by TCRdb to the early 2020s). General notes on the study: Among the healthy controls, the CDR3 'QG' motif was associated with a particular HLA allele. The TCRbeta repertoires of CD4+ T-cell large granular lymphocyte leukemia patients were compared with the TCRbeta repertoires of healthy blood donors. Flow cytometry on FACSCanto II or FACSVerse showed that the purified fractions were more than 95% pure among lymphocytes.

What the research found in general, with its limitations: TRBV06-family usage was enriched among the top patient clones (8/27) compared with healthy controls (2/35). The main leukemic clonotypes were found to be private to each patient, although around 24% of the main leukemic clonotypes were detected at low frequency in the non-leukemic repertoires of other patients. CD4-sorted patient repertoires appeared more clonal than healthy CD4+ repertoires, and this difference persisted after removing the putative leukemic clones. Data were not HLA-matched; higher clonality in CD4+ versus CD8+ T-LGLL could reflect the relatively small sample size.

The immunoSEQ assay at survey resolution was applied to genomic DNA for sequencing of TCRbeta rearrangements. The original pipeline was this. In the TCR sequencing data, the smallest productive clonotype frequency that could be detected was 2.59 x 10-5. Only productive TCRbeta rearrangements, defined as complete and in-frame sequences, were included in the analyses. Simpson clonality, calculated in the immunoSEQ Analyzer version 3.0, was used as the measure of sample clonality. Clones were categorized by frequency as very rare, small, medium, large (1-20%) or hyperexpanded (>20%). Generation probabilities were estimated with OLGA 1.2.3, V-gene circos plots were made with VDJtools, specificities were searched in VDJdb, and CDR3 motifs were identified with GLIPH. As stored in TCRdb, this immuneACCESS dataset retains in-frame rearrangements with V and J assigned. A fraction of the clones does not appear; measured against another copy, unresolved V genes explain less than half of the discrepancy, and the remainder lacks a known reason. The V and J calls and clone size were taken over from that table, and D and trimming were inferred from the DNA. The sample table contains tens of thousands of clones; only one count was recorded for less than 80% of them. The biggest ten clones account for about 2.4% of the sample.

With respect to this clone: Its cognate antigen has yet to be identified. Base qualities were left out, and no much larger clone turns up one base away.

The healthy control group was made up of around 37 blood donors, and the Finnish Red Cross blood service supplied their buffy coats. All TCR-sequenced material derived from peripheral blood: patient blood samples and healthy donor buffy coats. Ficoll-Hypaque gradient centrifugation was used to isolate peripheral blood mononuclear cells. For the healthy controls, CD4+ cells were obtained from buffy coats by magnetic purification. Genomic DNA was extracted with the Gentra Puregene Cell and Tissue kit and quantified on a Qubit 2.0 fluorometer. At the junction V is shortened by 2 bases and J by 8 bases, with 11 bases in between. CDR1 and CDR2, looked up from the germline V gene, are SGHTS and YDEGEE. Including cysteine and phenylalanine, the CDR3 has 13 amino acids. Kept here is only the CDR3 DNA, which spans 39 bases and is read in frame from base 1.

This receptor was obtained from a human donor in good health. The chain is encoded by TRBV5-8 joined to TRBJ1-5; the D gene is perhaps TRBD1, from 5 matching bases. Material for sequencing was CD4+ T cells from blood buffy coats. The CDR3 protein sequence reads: CASSFGQGKPQHF. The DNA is TGTGCCAGCAGCTTTGGTCAGGGCAAGCCCCAGCATTTT.